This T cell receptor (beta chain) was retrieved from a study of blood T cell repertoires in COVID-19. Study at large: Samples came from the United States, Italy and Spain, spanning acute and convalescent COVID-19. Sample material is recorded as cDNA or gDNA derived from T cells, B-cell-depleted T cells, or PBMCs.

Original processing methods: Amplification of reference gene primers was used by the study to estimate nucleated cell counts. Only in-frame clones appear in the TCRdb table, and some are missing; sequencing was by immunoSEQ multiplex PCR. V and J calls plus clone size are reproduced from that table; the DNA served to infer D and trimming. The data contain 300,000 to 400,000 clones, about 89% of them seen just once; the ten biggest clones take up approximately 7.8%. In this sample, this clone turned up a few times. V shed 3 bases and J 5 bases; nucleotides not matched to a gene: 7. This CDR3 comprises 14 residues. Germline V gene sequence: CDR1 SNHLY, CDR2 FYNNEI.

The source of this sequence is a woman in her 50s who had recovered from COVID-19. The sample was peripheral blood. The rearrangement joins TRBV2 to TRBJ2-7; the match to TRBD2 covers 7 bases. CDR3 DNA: TGTGCCAGCAGTGAGATAGGACTAGGGAACGAGCAGTACTTC. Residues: CASSEIGLGNEQYF.